Listed below are T cell receptor beta chains from one sample, sequenced in a study of blood T cell repertoires in COVID-19. Repertoires were generated with immunoSEQ multiplex PCR, while TCRdb's copy carries only in-frame clones and drops some. The sample carries about 190,000 clones, approximately 88% recorded once. Sample: PBMCs or T cells enriched from blood (not recorded which). The receptor source for this set is a woman aged 25 to 45 who had recovered from COVID-19. CDR3s include the opening cysteine and the closing phenylalanine or tryptophan. D genes are given only for firm matches. Size is omitted from some rows. Given values are once, few, many or a class for expanded clones.

j_call v_call d_call clone_size cdr3_length cdr3_aa cdr3_nt
TRBJ2-1 TRBV6-6 TRBD2 few 15 CASRPGASGRNEQFF TGTGCCAGCAGGCCCGGGGCTAGCGGGAGAAATGAGCAGTTCTTC
TRBJ1-2 TRBV4-1 - - 16 CASSQDPEGVNYGYTF TGCGCCAGCAGCCAAGATCCCGAGGGGGTTAACTATGGCTACACCTTC
TRBJ1-6 TRBV3-1/TRBV3-2 TRBD1 - 15 CASKGMTGSNSPLHF TGTGCCAGCAAAGGAATGACAGGGTCAAATTCACCCCTCCACTTT
TRBJ1-3 TRBV5-4 - - 13 CASSFDSGNTIYF TGTGCCAGCAGCTTTGACTCAGGAAACACCATATATTTT
TRBJ2-1 TRBV7-9 TRBD1 - 15 CASSGQGSEGRQWFF TGTGCCAGCAGCGGACAGGGGTCAGAGGGACGGCAGTGGTTCTTC
TRBJ1-6 TRBV30 TRBD1 - 18 CAWRIRTGNILVNSPLHF TGTGCCTGGAGAATCCGGACAGGGAATATATTAGTGAATTCACCCCTCCACTTT
TRBJ1-3 TRBV5-5 - - 15 CASSSSLAAGNTIYF TGTGCCAGCAGCTCCTCCTTAGCAGCTGGAAACACCATATATTTT
TRBJ2-1 TRBV21-1 - - 17 CASRGTSGGAGSNEQFF TGTGCCAGCAGGGGGACTAGCGGGGGAGCTGGATCCAATGAGCAGTTCTTC
TRBJ1-3 TRBV5-5 - - 13 CASTKNTGNTIYF TGTGCCAGCACCAAAAACACTGGAAACACCATATATTTT
TRBJ2-7 TRBV27 - - 13 CASSPRLHYEQYF TGTGCCAGCAGTCCCCGACTACACTACGAGCAGTACTTC
TRBJ2-5 TRBV3-1/TRBV3-2 - - 14 CASSQESSVETQYF TGTGCCAGCAGCCAAGAGTCTAGCGTAGAGACCCAGTACTTC
TRBJ1-6 TRBV12-3/TRBV12-4 - - 13 CASSRGGNSPLHF TGTGCCAGCAGCCGGGGGGGCAATTCACCCCTCCACTTT
TRBJ2-7 TRBV15 - - 14 CATSRDPQNYEQYF TGTGCCACCAGCAGAGACCCCCAGAACTACGAGCAGTACTTC
TRBJ1-4 TRBV28 TRBD1 - 15 CASSPGGSGNEKLFF TGTGCCAGCAGTCCAGGGGGCTCCGGGAATGAAAAACTGTTTTTT
TRBJ1-1 TRBV20-1 - - 11 CKTGLDTEAFF TGCAAAACAGGGTTGGACACTGAAGCTTTCTTT
TRBJ2-1 TRBV29-1 TRBD1 - 12 CSVQGGYNEQFF TGCAGCGTACAGGGGGGCTACAATGAGCAGTTCTTC
TRBJ1-6 TRBV19 - - 14 CASSIQGINSPLHF TGTGCCAGTAGTATTCAGGGGATTAATTCACCCCTCCACTTT
TRBJ2-3 TRBV6-5 TRBD2 - 15 CASSRRGGLTDTQYF TGTGCCAGCAGTAGGCGGGGGGGCCTCACAGATACGCAGTATTTT
TRBJ2-7 TRBV9 - - 14 CASSQSGVTYEQYF TGTGCCAGCAGCCAAAGTGGAGTTACCTACGAGCAGTACTTC
TRBJ1-6 TRBV19 TRBD1 - 19 CASSTGQGNRISYNSPLHF TGTGCCAGTAGTACGGGACAGGGAAACCGAATCTCCTATAATTCACCCCTCCACTTT
TRBJ2-3 TRBV5-1 - - 14 CASSLGGVTDTQYF TGCGCCAGCAGCTTGGGGGGCGTCACAGATACGCAGTATTTT
TRBJ1-1 TRBV9 - - 15 CASSARTATNTEAFF TGTGCCAGCAGCGCTCGGACAGCCACAAACACTGAAGCTTTCTTT
TRBJ1-1 TRBV5-1 - - 16 CASSLVGVRLNTEAFF TGCGCCAGCAGCTTGGTCGGGGTGCGGCTAAACACTGAAGCTTTCTTT
TRBJ1-5 TRBV7-2 TRBD1 - 15 CASSQDRGQSQPQHF TGTGCCAGCAGTCAAGACAGGGGGCAGAGTCAGCCCCAGCATTTT
TRBJ2-7 TRBV5-1 - few 13 CASSLGSAYEQYF TGCGCCAGCAGCTTGGGGTCAGCCTACGAGCAGTACTTC
TRBJ1-1 TRBV11-2 - - 15 CASSLVQGPVVGAFF TGTGCCAGCAGCTTAGTTCAGGGGCCGGTGGTTGGAGCTTTCTTT
TRBJ1-2 TRBV7-9 - few 14 CASSLVGIRSGYTF TGTGCCAGCAGCTTAGTCGGTATTCGGTCGGGCTACACCTTC
TRBJ2-5 TRBV5-5 - - 12 CASSLALETQYF TGTGCCAGCAGCTTGGCGTTAGAGACCCAGTACTTC
TRBJ2-5 TRBV18 - - 15 CASSPGGSVGETQYF TGTGCCAGCTCACCAGGAGGGTCCGTTGGGGAGACCCAGTACTTC
TRBJ2-7 TRBV25-1 - - 12 CASSKVGDEQYF TGTGCCAGCAGTAAGGTGGGAGACGAGCAGTACTTC
TRBJ2-3 TRBV28 TRBD2 - 17 CASSLSSGGASADTQYF TGTGCCAGCAGTTTATCTAGCGGGGGGGCCTCCGCAGATACGCAGTATTTT
TRBJ1-6 TRBV5-8 - - 15 CASSGGSYPNSPLHF TGTGCCAGCAGCGGGGGGAGTTACCCAAATTCACCCCTCCACTTT
TRBJ1-2 TRBV4-2 - - 15 CASSQERGGVYGYTF TGTGCCAGCAGCCAAGAAAGGGGGGGCGTATATGGCTACACCTTC
TRBJ2-1 TRBV4-1 - - 18 CASSQELGLFGYYNEQFF TGCGCCAGCAGCCAAGAGCTGGGCCTGTTCGGTTACTACAATGAGCAGTTCTTC
TRBJ1-2 TRBV15 TRBD1 - 14 CATSTRTGNYGYTF TGTGCCACCAGCACGAGGACAGGGAACTATGGCTACACCTTC
TRBJ2-7 TRBV7-3 - once 14 CASSLTGTGSEQYF TGTGCCAGCAGCTTAACTGGTACAGGCTCCGAGCAGTACTTC
TRBJ1-2 TRBV7-9 - - 15 CASSLGDISLYGYTF TGTGCCAGCAGCTTAGGGGACATTTCACTCTATGGCTACACCTTC
TRBJ1-1 TRBV10-3 TRBD1 many 14 CAISDRGGDTEAFF TGTGCCATCAGCGACAGGGGCGGAGACACTGAAGCTTTCTTT
TRBJ1-5 TRBV6-5 TRBD1 once 14 CASRISGGNQPQHF TGTGCCAGCAGAATATCAGGGGGGAATCAGCCCCAGCATTTT
TRBJ2-2 TRBV7-7 TRBD1 - 16 CASSPWTGGATGELFF TGTGCTAGCAGCCCCTGGACAGGGGGTGCCACCGGGGAGCTGTTTTTT